This is a list of T cell receptor beta chains from one sample in a study of cytomegalovirus exposure and HLA in healthy donors. Here immunoSEQ multiplex PCR was the method, and the copy in TCRdb shows in-frame clones only, minus some. The sample carries about 160,000 clones, 65% to 85% recorded once. What was sequenced was PBMCs. Receptor source: a woman aged 25 to 39 in good health and CMV-seropositive. Both conserved end residues are part of each CDR3. Each record gives: CDR3 DNA, CDR3 protein, V gene, J gene, clone size, D gene. The D gene is left open where the match is weak. Only part of the rows carry a size: once, few, many, or a class if the clone is expanded.

cdr3_nt: TGCGCCAGCAGCTTGGTTGGAGGGTTGAACACTGAAGCTTTCTTT
cdr3_aa: CASSLVGGLNTEAFF
v_call: TRBV5-1
j_call: TRBJ1-1
clone_size: few
d_call: NA

cdr3_nt: TGTGCCAGCAGCCGGATAGCGGGGGGGCATGAGCAGTTCTTC
cdr3_aa: CASSRIAGGHEQFF
v_call: TRBV5-5
j_call: TRBJ2-1
clone_size: NA
d_call: TRBD2

cdr3_nt: TGTGCCAGCAGTTCCCCCAGGGGCGGCCACGAGCAGTACTTC
cdr3_aa: CASSSPRGGHEQYF
v_call: TRBV27
j_call: TRBJ2-7
clone_size: few
d_call: NA

cdr3_nt: TGCGCCAGCAGCCAGTCCCCTCTCGGGTCTACCTACGAGCAGTACTTC
cdr3_aa: CASSQSPLGSTYEQYF
v_call: TRBV4-1
j_call: TRBJ2-7
clone_size: NA
d_call: NA

cdr3_nt: TGTGCCAGCAGAAAAGGGACAGGGGGCGCGGGTACGCAGTATTTT
cdr3_aa: CASRKGTGGAGTQYF
v_call: TRBV28
j_call: TRBJ2-3
clone_size: NA
d_call: TRBD1

cdr3_nt: TGTGCCAGTAGTATGGGACAGGGCCTCAATCAGCCCCAGCATTTT
cdr3_aa: CASSMGQGLNQPQHF
v_call: TRBV19
j_call: TRBJ1-5
clone_size: NA
d_call: TRBD1

cdr3_nt: TGTGCCAGCAGTTATTCCGGGACAGTAACCACCGGGGAGCTGTTTTTT
cdr3_aa: CASSYSGTVTTGELFF
v_call: TRBV28
j_call: TRBJ2-2
clone_size: NA
d_call: TRBD1

cdr3_nt: TGTGCCAGCACCAGGGGTGGCGAGCAGTACTTC
cdr3_aa: CASTRGGEQYF
v_call: TRBV6-5
j_call: TRBJ2-7
clone_size: NA
d_call: NA

cdr3_nt: TGCGCCAGCAGCTTGGTGGGACAGGGGGAGGGTCAGCCCCAGCATTTT
cdr3_aa: CASSLVGQGEGQPQHF
v_call: TRBV5-1
j_call: TRBJ1-5
clone_size: NA
d_call: TRBD1

cdr3_nt: TGCGCCAGCAGCCACAGGGAAATCTACAATGAGCAGTTCTTC
cdr3_aa: CASSHREIYNEQFF
v_call: TRBV4-1
j_call: TRBJ2-1
clone_size: NA
d_call: NA

cdr3_nt: TGCGCCAGCAGCCAAGGTTTCCAGGGAGGGAATGAGCAGTTCTTC
cdr3_aa: CASSQGFQGGNEQFF
v_call: TRBV4-1
j_call: TRBJ2-1
clone_size: NA
d_call: TRBD2

cdr3_nt: TGCGCCAGCTTAGGACTAGCGGGGGATCAAGAGACCCAGTACTTC
cdr3_aa: CASLGLAGDQETQYF
v_call: TRBV10-1
j_call: TRBJ2-5
clone_size: once
d_call: TRBD2

cdr3_nt: TGTGCCAGCAGTTCTCCGGGACTAGCGTACAATGAGCAGTTCTTC
cdr3_aa: CASSSPGLAYNEQFF
v_call: TRBV28
j_call: TRBJ2-1
clone_size: NA
d_call: TRBD2

cdr3_nt: TGTGCCAGCAGCTTACAGGAGACCCAGTACTTC
cdr3_aa: CASSLQETQYF
v_call: TRBV7-9
j_call: TRBJ2-5
clone_size: NA
d_call: NA

cdr3_nt: TGTGCCAGCAGCTTAGTAGGAGGTTCCGGGGTTGCGATTCCGCAGTATTTT
cdr3_aa: CASSLVGGSGVAIPQYF
v_call: TRBV7-2
j_call: TRBJ2-3
clone_size: few
d_call: NA

cdr3_nt: TGCGCCAGCAGTTCGCCAGGGATATCTGGTTTGAATGAGCAGTTCTTC
cdr3_aa: CASSSPGISGLNEQFF
v_call: TRBV5-1
j_call: TRBJ2-1
clone_size: NA
d_call: NA

cdr3_nt: TGTGCCAGCAGCAAATCCCCGGGCAGGGTAAGCCACGAGCAGTACTTC
cdr3_aa: CASSKSPGRVSHEQYF
v_call: TRBV21-1
j_call: TRBJ2-7
clone_size: few
d_call: NA

cdr3_nt: TGTGCCAGTAGTTTCTTGGACAGGGACGGCTACACCTTC
cdr3_aa: CASSFLDRDGYTF
v_call: TRBV19
j_call: TRBJ1-2
clone_size: once
d_call: TRBD1

cdr3_nt: TGTGCCAGCAGCCGACAGGGGAAAGACTCCTACGAGCAGTACTTC
cdr3_aa: CASSRQGKDSYEQYF
v_call: TRBV6-6
j_call: TRBJ2-7
clone_size: once
d_call: TRBD1

cdr3_nt: TGTTCCAGCAGCTCGACAGGGGTGGAGACCCAGTACTTC
cdr3_aa: CSSSSTGVETQYF
v_call: TRBV7-9
j_call: TRBJ2-5
clone_size: NA
d_call: TRBD1

cdr3_nt: TGTGCCAGCAGCGTAGAGAGGAACACTGAAGCTTTCTTT
cdr3_aa: CASSVERNTEAFF
v_call: TRBV9
j_call: TRBJ1-1
clone_size: NA
d_call: NA

cdr3_nt: TGCGCCAGCAGCCAAGTAGGGAGGACGCCTGGAAACACCATATATTTT
cdr3_aa: CASSQVGRTPGNTIYF
v_call: TRBV4-3
j_call: TRBJ1-3
clone_size: NA
d_call: NA

cdr3_nt: TGCGCCAGCAGCTTGGCCGTCACAGGGGGCCTAGAGACCCAGTACTTC
cdr3_aa: CASSLAVTGGLETQYF
v_call: TRBV5-1
j_call: TRBJ2-5
clone_size: NA
d_call: TRBD1

cdr3_nt: TGTGCCAGCAGCCCGCAGGGGCCAGGCTCCTACAATGAGCAGTTCTTC
cdr3_aa: CASSPQGPGSYNEQFF
v_call: TRBV4-2
j_call: TRBJ2-1
clone_size: NA
d_call: NA

cdr3_nt: TGTGCCAGCAGCCCCGGACAGGGGGCATCTCCGTTCTTC
cdr3_aa: CASSPGQGASPFF
v_call: TRBV27
j_call: TRBJ2-1
clone_size: NA
d_call: TRBD1

cdr3_nt: TGTGCCATCAGTGAGGGGCAGGGGGCGCGTGAACCCCTCCACTTT
cdr3_aa: CAISEGQGAREPLHF
v_call: TRBV10-3
j_call: TRBJ1-6
clone_size: NA
d_call: TRBD1